One TCR beta chain is described in this entry. Antigen specificity is unknown. Profiling relied on immunoSEQ multiplex PCR, and the TCRdb table lists in-frame clones only, not all of them. The sample lists more than 90,000 clones; roughly 80% were seen once. This specimen belongs to a study of T cell responses to AZD1222 COVID-19 vaccine. Trimming cost V 4 bases and J 5 bases, with 19 bases left between them. The CDR3 has 16 residues. The V gene's germline CDR1 is MDHEN and CDR2 SYDVKM. Study outcomes and limitations: The sample set comprised mostly white British donors with more females, and clonal diversity was possibly underestimated. Spike-specific TCR breadth and depth were elevated following two AZD1222 doses. Just 5 to 7 AZD1222 recipients tested seropositive at baseline.

The specimen was peripheral blood, collected on day 0 of AZD1222 vaccination. V is TRBV28 and J is TRBJ2-3; D uncertain. The sequence was obtained from an adult in good health. The DNA for the CDR3 is TGTGCCAGCAGTTCAACGCTTCTCCCCGTTAGAGATACGCAGTATTTT. Its translation: CASSSTLLPVRDTQYF.